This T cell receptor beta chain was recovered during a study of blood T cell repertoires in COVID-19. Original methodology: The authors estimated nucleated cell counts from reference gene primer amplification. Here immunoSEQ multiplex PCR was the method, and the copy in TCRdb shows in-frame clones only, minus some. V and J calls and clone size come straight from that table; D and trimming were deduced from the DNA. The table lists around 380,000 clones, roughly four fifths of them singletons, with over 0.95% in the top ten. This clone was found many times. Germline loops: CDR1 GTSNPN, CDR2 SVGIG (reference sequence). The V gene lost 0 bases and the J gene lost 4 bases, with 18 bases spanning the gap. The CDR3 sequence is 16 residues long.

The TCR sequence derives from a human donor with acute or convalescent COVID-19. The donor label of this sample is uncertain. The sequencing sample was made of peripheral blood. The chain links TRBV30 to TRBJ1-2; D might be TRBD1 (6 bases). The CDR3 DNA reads TGTGCCTGGAGTGTAAAGGGTACGGACAGAATCTATGGCTACACCTTC. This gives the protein CAWSVKGTDRIYGYTF.